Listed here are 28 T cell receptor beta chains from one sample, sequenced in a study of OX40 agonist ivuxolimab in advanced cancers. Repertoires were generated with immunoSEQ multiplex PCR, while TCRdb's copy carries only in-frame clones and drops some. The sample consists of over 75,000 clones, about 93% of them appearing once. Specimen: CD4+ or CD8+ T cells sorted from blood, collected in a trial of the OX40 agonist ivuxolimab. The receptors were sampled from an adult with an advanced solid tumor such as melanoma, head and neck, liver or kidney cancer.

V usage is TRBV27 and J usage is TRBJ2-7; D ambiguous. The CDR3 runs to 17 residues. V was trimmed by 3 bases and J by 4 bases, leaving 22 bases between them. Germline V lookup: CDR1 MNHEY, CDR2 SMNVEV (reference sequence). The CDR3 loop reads CASSLWGTIDPPYEQYF. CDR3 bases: TGTGCCAGCAGTTTGTGGGGAACAATCGACCCTCCGTACGAGCAGTACTTC.

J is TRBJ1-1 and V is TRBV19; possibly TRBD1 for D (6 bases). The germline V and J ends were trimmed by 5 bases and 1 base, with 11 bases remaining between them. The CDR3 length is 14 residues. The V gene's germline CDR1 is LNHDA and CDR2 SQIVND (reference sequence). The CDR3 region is CASSVQGANTEAFF. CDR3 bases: TGTGCCAGTAGTGTACAGGGTGCGAACACTGAAGCTTTCTTT.

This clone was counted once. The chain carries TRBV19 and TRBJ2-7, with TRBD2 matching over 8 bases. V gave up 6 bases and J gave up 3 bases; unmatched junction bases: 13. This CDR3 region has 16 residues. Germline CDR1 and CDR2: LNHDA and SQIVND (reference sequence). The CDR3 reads CASSPLSGAKHYEQYF. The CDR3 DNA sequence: TGTGCCAGTAGCCCGCTTAGCGGGGCGAAACACTACGAGCAGTACTTC.

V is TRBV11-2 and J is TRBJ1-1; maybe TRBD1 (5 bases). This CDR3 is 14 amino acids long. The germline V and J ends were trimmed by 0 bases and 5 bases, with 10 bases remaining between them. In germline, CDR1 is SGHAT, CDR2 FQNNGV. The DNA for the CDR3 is TGTGCCAGCAGCTTAGACAGGGTAAGGACTGAAGCTTTCTTT. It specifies CASSLDRVRTEAFF.

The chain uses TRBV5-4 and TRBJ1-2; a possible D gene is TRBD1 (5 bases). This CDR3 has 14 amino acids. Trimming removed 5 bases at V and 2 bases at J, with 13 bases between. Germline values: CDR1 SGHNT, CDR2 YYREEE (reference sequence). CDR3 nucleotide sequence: TGTGCCAGCAGTCGGGACGGTGCGAACTATGGCTACACCTTC. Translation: CASSRDGANYGYTF. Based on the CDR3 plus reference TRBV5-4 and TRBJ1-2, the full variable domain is ETGVTQSPTHLIKTRGQQVTLRCSSQSGHNTVSWYQQALGQGPQFIFQYYREEENGRGNFPPRFSGLQFPNYSSELNVNALELDDSALYLCASSRDGANYGYTFGSGTRLTVV.

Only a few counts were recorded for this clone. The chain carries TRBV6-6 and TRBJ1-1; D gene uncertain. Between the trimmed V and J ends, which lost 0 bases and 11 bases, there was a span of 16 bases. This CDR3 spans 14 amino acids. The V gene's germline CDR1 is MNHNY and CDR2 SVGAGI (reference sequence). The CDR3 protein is CASSYSSLFSGAFF. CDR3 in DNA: TGTGCCAGCAGTTACTCCTCCCTGTTTTCTGGGGCTTTCTTT.

Here the CDR3 reads CATSRDRTSNNEQFF. DNA for the CDR3: TGTGCCACCAGCAGAGATCGGACCAGCAACAATGAGCAGTTCTTC. The V call is TRBV15, the J call TRBJ2-1; D is uncertain. The CDR3 has 15 amino acids. In germline, CDR1 is LNHNV, CDR2 YYDKDF (reference sequence). The V end lost 0 bases, the J end lost 5 bases, and 11 bases lay between the germline ends.

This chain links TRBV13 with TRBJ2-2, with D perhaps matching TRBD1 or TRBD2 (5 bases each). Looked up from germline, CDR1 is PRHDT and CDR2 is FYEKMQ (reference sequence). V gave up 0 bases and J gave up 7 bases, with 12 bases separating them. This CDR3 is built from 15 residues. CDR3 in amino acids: CASSLGLRGGGELFF. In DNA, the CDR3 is TGTGCCAGCAGCTTAGGTCTGAGGGGCGGCGGGGAGCTGTTTTTT.

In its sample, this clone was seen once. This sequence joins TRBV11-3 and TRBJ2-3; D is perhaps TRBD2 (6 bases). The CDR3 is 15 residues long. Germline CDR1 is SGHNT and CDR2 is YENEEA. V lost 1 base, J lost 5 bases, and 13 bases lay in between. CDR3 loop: CASSLGSGSGDTQYF. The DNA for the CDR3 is TGTGCCAGCAGCTTAGGGAGCGGGTCTGGAGATACGCAGTATTTT. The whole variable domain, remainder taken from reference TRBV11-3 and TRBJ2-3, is EAGVVQSPRYKIIEKKQPVAFWCNPISGHNTLYWYLQNLGQGPELLIRYENEEAVDDSQLPKDRFSAERLKGVDSTLKIQPAELGDSAVYLCASSLGSGSGDTQYFGPGTRLTVL.

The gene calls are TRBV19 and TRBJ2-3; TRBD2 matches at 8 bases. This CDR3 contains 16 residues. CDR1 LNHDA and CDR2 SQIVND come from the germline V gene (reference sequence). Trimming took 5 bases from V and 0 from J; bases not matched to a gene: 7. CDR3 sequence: CASSAARLASTDTQYF. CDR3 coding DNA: TGTGCCAGTAGTGCCGCCAGACTAGCGAGCACAGATACGCAGTATTTT.

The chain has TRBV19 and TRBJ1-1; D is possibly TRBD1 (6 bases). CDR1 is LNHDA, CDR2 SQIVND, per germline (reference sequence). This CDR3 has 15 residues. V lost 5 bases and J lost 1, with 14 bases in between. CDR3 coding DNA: TGTGCCAGTAGTCGGGCAGGGGCCCCGAACACTGAAGCTTTCTTT. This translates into CASSRAGAPNTEAFF.

CDR3 loop: CASSLVGQGTDTQYF. In DNA, the CDR3 is TGCGCCAGCAGCTTGGTAGGGCAAGGCACAGATACGCAGTATTTT. This rearrangement joins TRBV5-1 to TRBJ2-3; no reliable D call. Germline V gene data show CDR1 as SGHRS and CDR2 as YFSETQ. V lost 0 bases, J lost 1 base, and 9 bases lay in between. This CDR3 has 15 amino acids. Using reference TRBV5-1 and TRBJ2-3 for the parts outside the CDR3, the full variable domain is KAGVTQTPRYLIKTRGQQVTLSCSPISGHRSVSWYQQTPGQGLQFLFEYFSETQRNKGNFPGRFSGRQFSNSRSEMNVSTLELGDSALYLCASSLVGQGTDTQYFGPGTRLTVL.

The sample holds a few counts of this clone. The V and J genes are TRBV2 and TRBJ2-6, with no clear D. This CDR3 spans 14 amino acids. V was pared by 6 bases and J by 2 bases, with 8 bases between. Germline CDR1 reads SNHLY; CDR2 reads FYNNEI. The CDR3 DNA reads TGTGCCAGCAGGTCAATGACTGGGGCCAACGTCCTGACTTTC. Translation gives CASRSMTGANVLTF.

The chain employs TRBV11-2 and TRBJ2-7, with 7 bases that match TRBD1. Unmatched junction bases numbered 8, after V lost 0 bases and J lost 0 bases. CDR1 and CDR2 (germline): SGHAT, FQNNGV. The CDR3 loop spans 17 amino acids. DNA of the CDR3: TGTGCCAGCAGCTTAGACGGAACAGGGGTTAGCTCCTACGAGCAGTACTTC. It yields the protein CASSLDGTGVSSYEQYF.

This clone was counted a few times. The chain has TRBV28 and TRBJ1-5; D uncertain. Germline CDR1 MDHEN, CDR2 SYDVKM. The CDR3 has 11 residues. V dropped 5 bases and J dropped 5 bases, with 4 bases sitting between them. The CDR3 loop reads CASSRYQPQHF. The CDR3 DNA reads TGTGCCAGCAGTCGTTATCAGCCCCAGCATTTT. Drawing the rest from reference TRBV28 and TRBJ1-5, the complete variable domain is DVKVTQSSRYLVKRTGEKVFLECVQDMDHENMFWYRQDPGLGLRLIYFSYDVKMKEKGDIPEGYSVSREKKERFSLILESASTNQTSMYLCASSRYQPQHFGDGTRLSIL.

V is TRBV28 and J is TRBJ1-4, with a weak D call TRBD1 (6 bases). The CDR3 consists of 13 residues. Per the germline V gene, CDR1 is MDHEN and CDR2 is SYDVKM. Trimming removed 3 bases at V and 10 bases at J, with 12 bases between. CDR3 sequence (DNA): TGTGCCAGCAGTTTGGAGGGGGTCGGAAAACTGTTTTTT. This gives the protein CASSLEGVGKLFF. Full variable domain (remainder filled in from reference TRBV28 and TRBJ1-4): DVKVTQSSRYLVKRTGEKVFLECVQDMDHENMFWYRQDPGLGLRLIYFSYDVKMKEKGDIPEGYSVSREKKERFSLILESASTNQTSMYLCASSLEGVGKLFFGSGTQLSVL.

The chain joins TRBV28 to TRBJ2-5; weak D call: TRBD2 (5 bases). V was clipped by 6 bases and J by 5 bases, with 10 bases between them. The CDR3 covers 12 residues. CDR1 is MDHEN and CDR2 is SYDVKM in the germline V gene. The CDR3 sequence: CASRPGGETQYF. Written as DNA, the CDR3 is TGTGCCAGCAGGCCGGGCGGGGAGACCCAGTACTTC.

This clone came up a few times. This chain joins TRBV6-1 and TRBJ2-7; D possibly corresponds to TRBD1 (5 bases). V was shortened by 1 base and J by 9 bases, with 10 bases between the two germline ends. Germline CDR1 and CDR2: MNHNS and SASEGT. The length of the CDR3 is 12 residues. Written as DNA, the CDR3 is TGTGCCAGCAGTGAAGGGACACCGTGGCAGTACTTC. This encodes CASSEGTPWQYF.

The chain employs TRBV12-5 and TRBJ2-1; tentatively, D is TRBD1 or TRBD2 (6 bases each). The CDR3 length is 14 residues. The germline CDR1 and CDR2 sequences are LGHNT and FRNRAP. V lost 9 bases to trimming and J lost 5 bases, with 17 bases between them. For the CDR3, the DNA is TGTGCTAGCGAGAACGGGGGCGGGCACAATGAGCAGTTCTTC. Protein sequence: CASENGGGHNEQFF.

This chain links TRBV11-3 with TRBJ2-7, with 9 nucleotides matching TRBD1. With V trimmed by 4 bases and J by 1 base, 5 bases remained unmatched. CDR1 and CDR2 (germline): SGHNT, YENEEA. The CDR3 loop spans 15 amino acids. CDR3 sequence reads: CASSSPGQGSYEQYF. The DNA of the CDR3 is TGTGCCAGCAGCTCCCCGGGACAGGGATCCTACGAGCAGTACTTC.

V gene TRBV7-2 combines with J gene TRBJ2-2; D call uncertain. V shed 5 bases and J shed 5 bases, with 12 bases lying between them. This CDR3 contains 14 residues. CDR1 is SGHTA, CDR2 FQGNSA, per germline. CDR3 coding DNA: TGTGCCAGCAGCCGTTCTGAAGGAACCGGGGAGCTGTTTTTT. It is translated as CASSRSEGTGELFF.

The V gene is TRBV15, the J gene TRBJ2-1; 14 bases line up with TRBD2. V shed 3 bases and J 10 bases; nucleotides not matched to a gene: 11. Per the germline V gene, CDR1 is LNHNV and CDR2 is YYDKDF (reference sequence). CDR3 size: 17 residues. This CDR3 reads CATSRPTSGGVPGEQFF. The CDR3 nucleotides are TGTGCCACCAGCAGGCCGACTAGCGGGGGGGTCCCGGGGGAGCAGTTCTTC.

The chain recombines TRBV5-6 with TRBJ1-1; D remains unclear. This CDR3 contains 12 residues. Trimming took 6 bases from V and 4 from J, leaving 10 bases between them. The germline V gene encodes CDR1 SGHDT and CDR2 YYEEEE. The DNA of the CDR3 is TGTGCCAGCACGGGCTGGAGCACTGAAGCTTTCTTT. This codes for CASTGWSTEAFF.

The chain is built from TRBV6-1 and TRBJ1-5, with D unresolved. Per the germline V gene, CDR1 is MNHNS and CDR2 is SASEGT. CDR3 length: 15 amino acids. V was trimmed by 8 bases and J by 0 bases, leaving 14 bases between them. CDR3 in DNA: TGTGCCAGCGCACCCCCTTCCGATAGCAATCAGCCCCAGCATTTT. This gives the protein CASAPPSDSNQPQHF.

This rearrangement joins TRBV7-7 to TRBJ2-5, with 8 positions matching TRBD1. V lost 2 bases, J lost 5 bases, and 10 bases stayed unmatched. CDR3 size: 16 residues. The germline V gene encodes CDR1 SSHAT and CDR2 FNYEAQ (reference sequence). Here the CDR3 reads CASSLSAWTGLETQYF. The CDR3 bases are TGTGCCAGCAGCTTATCGGCTTGGACAGGGCTGGAGACCCAGTACTTC. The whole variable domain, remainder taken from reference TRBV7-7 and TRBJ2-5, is GAGVSQSPRYKVTKRGQDVTLRCDPISSHATLYWYQQALGQGPEFLTYFNYEAQPDKSGLPSDRFSAERPEGSISTLTIQRTEQRDSAMYRCASSLSAWTGLETQYFGPGTRLLVL.

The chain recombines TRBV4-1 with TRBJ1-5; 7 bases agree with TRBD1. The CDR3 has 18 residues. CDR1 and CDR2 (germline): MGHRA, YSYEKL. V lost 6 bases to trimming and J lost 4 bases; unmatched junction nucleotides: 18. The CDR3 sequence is CASSPKYRAGTVNQPQHF. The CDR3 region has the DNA TGCGCCAGCAGTCCCAAATACCGAGCCGGGACAGTGAATCAGCCCCAGCATTTT.

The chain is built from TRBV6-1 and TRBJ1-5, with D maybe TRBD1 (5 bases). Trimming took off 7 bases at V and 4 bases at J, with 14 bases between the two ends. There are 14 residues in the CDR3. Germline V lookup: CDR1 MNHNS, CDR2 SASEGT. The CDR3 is CASTPGPENQPQHF. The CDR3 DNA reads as TGTGCCAGCACCCCGGGACCGGAAAATCAGCCCCAGCATTTT.

CDR3 amino acids: CASSHLQTVSSSYEQYF. In DNA, the CDR3 is TGTGCCAGCAGCCATTTACAAACAGTAAGTAGCTCCTACGAGCAGTACTTC. The chain is built from TRBV14 and TRBJ2-7; D unclear. The CDR3 sequence is 17 residues long. Germline V CDR1 and CDR2: SGHDN, FVKESK. V lost 3 bases and J 0 bases, leaving 18 bases between the germline ends.